A selection of T cell receptor beta chains follows, all from one sample in a study of blood T cell repertoires in COVID-19. Generated by immunoSEQ multiplex PCR, the TCRdb table keeps only in-frame clones and is missing some. The repertoire has 210,000 or so clones, 70% to 90% of them found once; the top ten carry 10% to 15%. The sample comprised peripheral blood. The receptors here all came from a woman under 30 who had recovered from COVID-19. Both conserved end residues are part of each CDR3. Fields, in order: J gene, V gene, CDR3 length, CDR3 protein.

>TRBJ1-3|TRBV27|13
CASSLFVGNTIYF
>TRBJ1-1|TRBV29-1|15
CSVMGQAPIGTEAFF
>TRBJ1-3|TRBV27|15
CASSFTGNPGNTIYF
>TRBJ1-1|TRBV15|15
CATSRDPTLNTEAFF
>TRBJ1-5|TRBV29-1|14
CSVGDRECIQPQHF
>TRBJ1-1|TRBV12-3/TRBV12-4|13
CASSFNPGTEAFF
>TRBJ1-3|TRBV25-1|15
CASSEGPTGGNTIYF
>TRBJ2-1|TRBV25-1|14
CASSGRGQYNEQFF
>TRBJ2-7|TRBV18|15
CASSLAGTVIYEQYF
>TRBJ2-7|TRBV6-5|13
CASTASGRGEQYF
>TRBJ1-2|TRBV13|16
CASSTWDSLRVDGYTF
>TRBJ1-5|TRBV29-1|15
CSVEDRVSSNQPQHF
>TRBJ2-7|TRBV5-1|14
CASSLVGGNYEQYF
>TRBJ2-5|TRBV9|13
CASSAWGEETQYF
>TRBJ2-1|TRBV3-1/TRBV3-2|13
CASSQPSFGEQFF
>TRBJ2-1|TRBV19|14
CASSIGVRSDEQFF
>TRBJ2-1|TRBV9|15
CASSVTGWSSNEQFF
>TRBJ1-3|TRBV6-1|15
CASSDRTGRGNTIYF
>TRBJ1-3|TRBV6-5|14
CASSRSYSGNTIYF
>TRBJ1-2|TRBV18|14
CASSPRLAGALYTF
>TRBJ2-1|TRBV11-3|18
CASSLVGTSGSSYNEQFF
>TRBJ2-3|TRBV5-8|16
CASSFFVGVGTDTQYF
>TRBJ2-7|TRBV10-3|14
CAISERTAAYEQYF
>TRBJ2-1|TRBV29-1|16
CSGNRRRPAVADEQFF
>TRBJ2-1|TRBV19|16
CASSIRLAGSYNEQFF
>TRBJ2-7|TRBV27|14
CASSPRASSYEQYF
>TRBJ1-2|TRBV19|14
CASSPGQGAYGYTF
>TRBJ2-1|TRBV29-1|17
CSVEGLAGGSSYNEQFF
>TRBJ1-5|TRBV30|14
CAWRGSAPHQPQHF